These 12 T cell receptor beta chains originate from one sample sequenced in a study of spatial heterogeneity in lung cancer. TCRdb itself ran the 5' RACE reads through MiXCR, one entry per CDR3 protein. Of under 80,000 distinct CDR3 sequences listed, nearly 6.5% are singletons. As for time point: sample taken at primary tumor resection. The sample here was PBMCs, taken at surgery. All receptors derive from a female donor with early-stage non-small cell lung cancer.

The gene calls are TRBV10-3 and TRBJ2-5; D may be TRBD2 (5 bases). Germline V gene sequence: CDR1 ENHRY, CDR2 SYGVKD. Trimming removed 6 bases from V and 1 base from J, with 9 bases in between. The length of the CDR3 is 13 residues. CDR3 loop: CAISGGLQETQYF. CDR3 bases: TGTGCCATCAGCGGCGGACTCCAAGAGACCCAGTACTTC.

Remarks on this clonotype: Being one base from a much bigger clone, this may be a read error. The rearrangement joins TRBV11-2 to TRBJ2-1; the D gene is possibly TRBD1 (6 bases). The CDR3 contains 15 residues. V lost 4 bases and J lost 6, with 16 bases in between. The germline V gene has CDR1 SGHAT and CDR2 FQNNGV. CDR3 in amino acids: CASSSDWAGANEQFF. In nucleotides, the CDR3 is TGTGCCAGCAGCTCAGATTGGGCAGGGGCCAATGAGCAGTTCTTC.

This clonotype was seen at least ten times. This chain connects TRBV21-1 to TRBJ1-5; TRBD1 was called by the table and not checked on the DNA. TRBV21-1 is a known pseudogene. This CDR3 spans 18 amino acids. CDR3 in amino acids: CASSKEGTGGWSNQPQHF. The CDR3 DNA is TGTGCCAGCAGCAAAGAGGGTACAGGGGGCTGGAGCAATCAGCCCCAGCATTTT.

Only a few counts were recorded for this clonotype. This rearrangement joins TRBV6-5 to TRBJ2-7, with 7 positions matching TRBD1. The CDR3 extends over 15 amino acids. Trimming cost V 7 bases and J 3 bases; bases outside gene matches: 12. The germline CDR1 and CDR2 sequences are MNHEY and SVGAGI. The chain's CDR3 is CASIPTPGQIYEQYF. As DNA, the CDR3 is TGTGCCAGCATTCCTACCCCGGGACAGATCTACGAGCAGTACTTC.

This clonotype has at least ten counts. The V call is TRBV30, the J call TRBJ1-1; TRBD1 is a possible D gene (6 bases). V gave up 8 bases and J gave up 1 base, with 11 bases separating them. Germline CDR1 GTSNPN, CDR2 SVGIG (reference sequence). This CDR3 is built from 12 residues. CDR3 sequence: CAVATGNTEAFF. In nucleotides, the CDR3 is TGTGCCGTCGCGACAGGGAACACTGAAGCTTTCTTT. Full variable domain (outside the CDR3, taken from reference TRBV30 and TRBJ1-1): SQTIHQWPATLVQPVGSPLSLECTVEGTSNPNLYWYRQAAGRGLQLLFYSVGIGQISSEVPQNLSASRPQDRQFILSSKKLLLSDSGFYLCAVATGNTEAFFGQGTRLTVV.

This clonotype was picked up a small number of times. The genes are TRBV5-1 and TRBJ1-1, with 9 bases identical to TRBD1. The CDR3 runs 17 residues. Germline V gene lookup returns CDR1 SGHRS and CDR2 YFSETQ. With 0 bases clipped from V and 0 bases from J, the junction kept 6 bases outside the gene matches. The CDR3 region has the DNA TGCGCCAGCAGCTTGGTCCCAGGGACAGGGATGAACACTGAAGCTTTCTTT. Translating it yields CASSLVPGTGMNTEAFF.

This clonotype was seen repeatedly, ten times or more. The chain combines TRBV20-1 with TRBJ1-1, with TRBD1 identical over 10 bases. V lost 0 bases and J lost 1; bases outside the gene matches: 2. Germline CDR1 reads DFQATT; CDR2 reads SNEGSKA (reference sequence). This CDR3 contains 15 residues. DNA for the CDR3: TGCAGTGCTAGAGAGACAGGGGGCGGGAACACTGAAGCTTTCTTT. As protein: CSARETGGGNTEAFF.

For this clonotype: A much larger clonotype is one base distant, so this may be a read error. This sequence joins TRBV27 and TRBJ2-7, with a possible D match to TRBD2 (5 bases). This CDR3 comprises 14 residues. V lost 3 bases and J lost 2, with 11 bases in between. From germline, CDR1 is MNHEY and CDR2 SMNVEV (reference sequence). Here the CDR3 reads CASSFSSSTYEQYF. DNA of the CDR3: TGTGCCAGCAGTTTTTCTAGCAGCACCTACGAGCAGTACTTC.

CDR3 protein: CASSLQLAGNTDTQYF. The CDR3 DNA reads as TGTGCCAGCAGCTTGCAACTAGCGGGGAACACAGATACGCAGTATTTT. The chain uses TRBV5-5 and TRBJ2-3; TRBD2 matches 10 bases. Germline V gives CDR1 SGHKS, CDR2 YYEKEE (reference sequence). Trimming removed 1 base from V and 2 bases from J; junction bases left unmatched: 4. This CDR3 region has 16 residues.

This rearrangement joins TRBV5-5 to TRBJ2-7; the D gene is possibly TRBD1 (5 bases). Trimming removed 0 bases from V and 2 bases from J, with 9 bases in between. The length of the CDR3 is 14 residues. Germline V CDR1 and CDR2: SGHKS, YYEKEE (reference sequence). The CDR3 bases are TGTGCCAGCAGCTTGGCGGCAGGGACCTACGAGCAGTACGTC. Protein: CASSLAAGTYEQYV.

The gene calls are TRBV10-2 and TRBJ2-3; 12 bases fit TRBD2. CDR1 is WSHSY and CDR2 is SAAADI in the germline V gene. CDR3 length equals 17 residues. The junction had 8 bases not matched to a gene; V was cut back by 5 bases and J by 2 bases. The CDR3 reads CASSSLAGGAHTDTQYF. CDR3 DNA sequence: TGCGCCAGCAGTTCCCTAGCGGGGGGGGCCCACACAGATACGCAGTATTTT.

Comment on this clonotype: The germline gene is not matched at one end of the junction; a read error may be the cause. The chain has TRBV19 and TRBJ2-7; TRBD1 agrees at 7 bases. The CDR3 runs 13 residues. Germline-derived CDR1 and CDR2 are LNHDA and SQIVND (reference sequence). CDR3 DNA: TGTACCAGTACCCAGGGGGACCACTACGAGCAGTACTTC. Encoded protein: CTSTQGDHYEQYF.